The 18 T cell receptor beta chains below all came from one sample that was sequenced in a study of molecular identifiers for immune sequencing clone quantification. MiXCR, run by TCRdb on the PCR reads, gives a single entry per CDR3 protein. In the table there are just under 650,000 distinct CDR3 sequences, 15% to 20% of which are singletons. Source material: naive CD8+ T cells from blood, with Jurkat cell RNA spiked in. Subset given: FACS-sorted CD8+CD4-CCR7+CD45RA+ naive T cells. Receptors were obtained from a human donor in good health. Some libraries in this study had Jurkat cell RNA spiked in.

This chain joins TRBV6-1 and TRBJ2-1; no clear D. V was cut by 5 bases and J by 3 bases, with 5 bases left in between. Germline V gene lookup returns CDR1 MNHNS and CDR2 SASEGT. The CDR3 is 12 residues long. The CDR3 reads CASSIHYNEQFF. In nucleotides, the CDR3 is TGTGCCAGCAGTATCCACTACAATGAGCAGTTCTTC.

Comments on this clonotype: Germline is not matched at one junction end, which may reflect a read error. The chain links TRBV4-3 to TRBJ2-7; 15 positions agree with TRBD2. From germline, CDR1 is LGHNA and CDR2 YSLEER. CDR3 length equals 16 residues. The CDR3 nucleotides read TGCGCCAGCAGCCAAGAGAGGGGCGGACTAGCGGGAGGGACGGACTTC. The encoded protein is CASSQERGGLAGGTDF.

This clonotype appeared many times. The chain has TRBV6-5 and TRBJ1-5, with D perhaps TRBD1 (5 bases). The germline V gene has CDR1 MNHEY and CDR2 SVGAGI. Trimming stripped 5 bases from V and 6 bases from J, with 17 bases between. The CDR3 covers 15 residues. The DNA for the CDR3 is TGTGCCAGCAGTATCGCTAGGGACGGCAGTCAGCCCCAGCATTTT. Protein product: CASSIARDGSQPQHF.

There are many counts of this clonotype. The rearrangement joins TRBV6-5 to TRBJ1-2; weak D call: TRBD1 (5 bases). Germline assignment: CDR1 MNHEY and CDR2 SVGAGI. Trimming took 6 bases from V and 4 from J, leaving 15 bases between them. The CDR3 contains 14 residues. CDR3 bases: TGTGCCAGCAGCCGAGACAGTTCGTCCTATGGCTACACCTTC. Translated, it gives CASSRDSSSYGYTF.

This clonotype was seen repeatedly, ten times or more. The chain is built from TRBV10-2 and TRBJ1-1, with D possibly matching TRBD1 (6 bases). CDR3 length: 14 residues. Germline V gene data show CDR1 as WSHSY and CDR2 as SAAADI. Trimming took 7 bases from V and 5 from J, leaving 17 bases between them. The CDR3 DNA reads as TGCGCCAGCACGTTGGGGGGCGCGTATACTGAAGCTTTCTTT. Translation: CASTLGGAYTEAFF.

The CDR3 loop is CASSQDPGQSWGYGYTF. The DNA for the CDR3 is TGTGCCAGCAGCCAAGATCCGGGACAGTCGTGGGGCTATGGCTACACCTTC. The chain is built from TRBV14 and TRBJ1-2; 7 bases fit TRBD1. Germline V gene data show CDR1 as SGHDN and CDR2 as FVKESK. This CDR3 region has 17 residues. V lost 0 bases, J lost 4 bases, and 11 bases stayed unmatched.

This clonotype was recorded many times. The rearrangement joins TRBV4-3 to TRBJ2-2; TRBD2 might be the D (5 bases). V lost 1 base, J lost 7 bases, and 13 bases lay in between. The CDR3 is 15 residues long. Per germline, CDR1 LGHNA and CDR2 YSLEER. CDR3 sequence reads: CASSQGTLRSGELFF. Here the CDR3 DNA reads TGCGCCAGCAGCCAAGGGACTCTACGGAGCGGGGAGCTGTTTTTT.

V is TRBV12-3 or TRBV12-4 and J is TRBJ1-4; D is perhaps TRBD1 (6 bases). V was shortened by 0 bases and J by 7 bases, with 15 bases between the two germline ends. The CDR3 is 16 amino acids. The DNA of the CDR3 is TGTGCCAGCAGTTTAGCGTCGTCAGGGGTGTTTGAAAAACTGTTTTTT. This gives the protein CASSLASSGVFEKLFF.

At least ten counts were recorded for this clonotype. This chain uses TRBV7-2 with TRBJ2-3; TRBD2 might be the D (6 bases). The V end lost 5 bases, the J end lost 4 bases, and 22 bases lay between the germline ends. The CDR3 has 17 amino acids. Germline-derived CDR1 and CDR2 are SGHTA and FQGNSA. This CDR3 reads CASSPVASATWSDTQYF. CDR3 bases: TGTGCCAGCAGCCCGGTCGCTAGCGCGACGTGGTCAGATACGCAGTATTTT.

A remark on this clonotype: This sequence may be a read error, since a much larger clone differs from it by one base. The chain joins TRBV11-2 to TRBJ2-7, with D maybe TRBD2 (6 bases). Trimming pared 2 bases from V and 3 bases from J, leaving 11 bases between. This CDR3 contains 14 residues. From germline, CDR1 is SGHAT and CDR2 FQNNGV. CDR3 in DNA: TGTGCCAGCAGCTTATCGGCGGGGCGCTACGAGCAGTACTTC. It is translated as CASSLSAGRYEQYF.

This clonotype has more than one count but fewer than ten. The chain has TRBV2 and TRBJ1-5; 9 nucleotides agree with TRBD1. Germline-derived CDR1 and CDR2 are SNHLY and FYNNEI. The CDR3 covers 18 residues. Trimming at V came to 4 bases and at J to 4 bases, leaving 14 bases not matched to a gene. The CDR3 DNA reads TGTGCCAGCAGTGTAACCGGTGGGACAGGGAATGGAAATCAGCCCCAGCATTTT. Its protein product is CASSVTGGTGNGNQPQHF.

This clonotype was detected many times. This chain joins TRBV6-5 and TRBJ2-3; TRBD2 matches 9 bases. This CDR3 region has 14 residues. Unmatched junction bases numbered 1, after V lost 2 bases and J lost 4 bases. The germline gives CDR1 MNHEY, CDR2 SVGAGI. CDR3 bases: TGTGCCAGCAGTTACGAGCGGGGGGCAGATACGCAGTATTTT. Protein product: CASSYERGADTQYF.

This clonotype appeared many times. The chain employs TRBV30 and TRBJ1-1; no clear D gene. This CDR3 spans 13 amino acids. CDR1 and CDR2 from the germline V gene are GTSNPN and SVGIG (reference sequence). The V and J ends lost 4 bases and 2 bases respectively, with 11 bases between them. CDR3 DNA sequence: TGTGCCTGGACCGGGATTAGTAACACTGAAGCTTTCTTT. This gives the protein CAWTGISNTEAFF.

This clonotype was counted ten times or more. The chain uses TRBV4-3 and TRBJ2-3, with D possibly being TRBD1 (5 bases). V was clipped by 4 bases and J by 0 bases, with 14 bases between them. The length of the CDR3 is 16 residues. Germline lookup yields CDR1 LGHNA and CDR2 YSLEER. Written as DNA, the CDR3 is TGCGCCAGCAGCCCCCGACAGAAAGCTAGCACAGATACGCAGTATTTT. It encodes CASSPRQKASTDTQYF.

The gene calls are TRBV14 and TRBJ2-1; unclear D gene. Germline-derived CDR1 and CDR2 are SGHDN and FVKESK. V dropped 1 base and J dropped 13 bases, with 8 bases sitting between them. CDR3 length: 11 residues. The CDR3 DNA follows: TGTGCCAGCAGCCAAGGCACAGTTCAGTTCTTC. This codes for CASSQGTVQFF.

The chain recombines TRBV27 with TRBJ1-3; D gene uncertain. V was trimmed by 5 bases and J by 1 base, leaving 18 bases between them. The germline CDR1 and CDR2 sequences are MNHEY and SMNVEV (reference sequence). The CDR3 sequence is 17 residues long. CDR3 in amino acids: CASSPQIAGGSGNTIYF. DNA for the CDR3: TGTGCCAGCAGTCCTCAAATTGCCGGTGGGTCTGGAAACACCATATATTTT.

This rearrangement joins TRBV6-1 to TRBJ2-5, with 8 bases lining up with TRBD2. Germline lookup yields CDR1 MNHNS and CDR2 SASEGT. There are 16 residues in the CDR3. V lost 1 base, J lost 5 bases, and 9 bases stayed unmatched. This chain's CDR3 is CASSEELAAGVETQYF. As DNA, the CDR3 is TGTGCCAGCAGTGAAGAGTTGGCAGCGGGAGTGGAGACCCAGTACTTC.

This clonotype was recorded many times. V is TRBV9 and J is TRBJ2-7; weak D call: TRBD1 (6 bases). The germline V gene has CDR1 SGDLS and CDR2 YYNGEE. V was shortened by 3 bases and J by 1 base, with 17 bases between the two germline ends. This CDR3 has 16 residues. In nucleotides, the CDR3 is TGTGCCAGCAGCGAGGACAGAGAAACGCCATCCTACGAGCAGTACTTC. This sequence encodes CASSEDRETPSYEQYF.